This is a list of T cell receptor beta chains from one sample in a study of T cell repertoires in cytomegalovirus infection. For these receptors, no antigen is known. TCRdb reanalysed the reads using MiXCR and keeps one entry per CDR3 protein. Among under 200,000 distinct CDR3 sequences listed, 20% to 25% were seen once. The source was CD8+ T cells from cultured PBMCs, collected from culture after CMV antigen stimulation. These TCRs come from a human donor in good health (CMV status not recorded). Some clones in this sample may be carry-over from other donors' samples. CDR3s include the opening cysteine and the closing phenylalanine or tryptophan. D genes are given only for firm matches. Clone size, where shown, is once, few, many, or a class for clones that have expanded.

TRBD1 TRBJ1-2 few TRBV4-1 CASSQARDSFYGYTF TGCGCCAGCAGCCAAGCCCGGGACAGCTTCTATGGCTACACCTTC
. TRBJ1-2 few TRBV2 CASSETLVADGYTF TGTGCCAGCAGTGAAACTCTGGTGGCGGATGGCTACACCTTC
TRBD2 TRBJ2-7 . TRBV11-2 CASSFPGGEQYF TGTGCCAGCAGCTTCCCCGGGGGGGAGCAGTACTTC
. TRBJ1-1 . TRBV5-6 CASSSRFRTEAFF TGTGCCAGCAGCTCGAGGTTCCGCACTGAAGCTTTCTTT
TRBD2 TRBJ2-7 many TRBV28 CASSYRLAGTYEQYF TGTGCCAGCAGCTATCGACTAGCGGGGACCTACGAGCAGTACTTC
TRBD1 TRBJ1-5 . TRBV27 CASSLWGQGDNQPQHF TGTGCCAGCAGTTTATGGGGACAGGGAGACAATCAGCCCCAGCATTTT
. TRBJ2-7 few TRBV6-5 CASKVNLGAEQNEQYF TGTGCCAGCAAAGTGAATTTGGGTGCAGAGCAGAACGAGCAGTACTTC
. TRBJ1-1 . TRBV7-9 CASSLGGRGANSEAFF TGTGCCAGCAGCCTCGGGGGCAGGGGTGCTAACAGTGAAGCTTTCTTT
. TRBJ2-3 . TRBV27 CASSPSRSGLDTQYF TGTGCCAGCAGTCCTTCCCGGTCAGGGTTAGATACGCAGTATTTT
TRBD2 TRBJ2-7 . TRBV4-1 CASSPIGTSGTYEQYF TGCGCCAGCAGCCCAATCGGGACTAGCGGCACCTACGAGCAGTACTTC
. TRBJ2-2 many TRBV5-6 CASSSDPGLFNTGELFF TGTGCCAGCAGCTCCGATCCGGGACTCTTCAACACCGGGGAGCTGTTTTTT
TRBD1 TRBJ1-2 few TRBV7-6 CASSYGQGADGYTF TGTGCCAGCAGCTATGGACAGGGGGCGGATGGCTACACCTTC
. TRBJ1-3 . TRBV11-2 CASSLDSPASGNTIYF TGTGCCAGCAGCTTGGACAGTCCTGCCTCTGGAAACACCATATATTTT
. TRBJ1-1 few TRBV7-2 CASSLESYRPTEAFF TGTGCCAGCAGCTTAGAATCCTACCGTCCGACTGAAGCTTTCTTT
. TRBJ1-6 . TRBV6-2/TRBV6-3 CASSGTGNSPLHF TGTGCCAGCAGCGGGACCGGGAATTCACCCCTCCACTTT
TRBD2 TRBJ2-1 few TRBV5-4 CASSLVPSGWGEQFF TGTGCCAGCAGCTTGGTTCCTAGCGGGTGGGGTGAGCAGTTCTTC
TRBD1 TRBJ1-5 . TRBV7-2 CASSRQGHSNQPQHF TGTGCCAGCAGTCGACAGGGACATAGCAATCAGCCCCAGCATTTT
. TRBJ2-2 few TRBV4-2 CASSQDFGAKVANTGELFF TGTGCCAGCAGCCAAGATTTTGGAGCCAAGGTCGCCAACACCGGGGAGCTGTTTTTT
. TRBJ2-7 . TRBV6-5 CATLEDYEQYF TGTGCCACCCTCGAAGACTACGAGCAGTACTTC
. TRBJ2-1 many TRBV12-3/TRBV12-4 CASSLGTQMWNEQFF TGTGCCAGCAGCCTCGGGACTCAGATGTGGAATGAGCAGTTCTTC
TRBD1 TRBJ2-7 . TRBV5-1 CASSLTGTGTTILDEQYF TGCGCCAGCAGCTTGACCGGGACAGGGACCACAATACTCGACGAGCAGTACTTC
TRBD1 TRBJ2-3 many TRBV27 CASSAPPGQPGDTQYF TGTGCCAGCAGTGCCCCCCCGGGACAGCCAGGAGATACGCAGTATTTT
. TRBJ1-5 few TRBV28 CASSLSGAQHF TGTGCCAGCAGTTTATCGGGGGCCCAGCATTTT
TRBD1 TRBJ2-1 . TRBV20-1 CSAVRTGINEQFF TGCAGTGCTGTACGGACAGGTATCAATGAGCAGTTCTTC
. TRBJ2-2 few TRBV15 CATSPPDGGGELFF TGTGCCACCAGCCCCCCGGATGGGGGCGGGGAGCTGTTTTTT
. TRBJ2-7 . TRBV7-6 CASSLLKGGYEQYF TGTGCCAGCAGCTTATTGAAGGGAGGATACGAGCAGTACTTC
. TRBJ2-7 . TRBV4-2 CASSQVAAGGEQYF TGTGCCAGCAGCCAAGTCGCAGCCGGAGGGGAGCAGTACTTC
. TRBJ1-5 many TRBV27 CASSLAGGLYQPQHF TGTGCCAGCAGTTTAGCGGGGGGTTTGTATCAGCCCCAGCATTTT
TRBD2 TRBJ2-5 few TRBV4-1 CASKPTSGAPGETQYF TGCGCCAGCAAGCCCACTAGCGGGGCCCCCGGGGAGACCCAGTACTTC
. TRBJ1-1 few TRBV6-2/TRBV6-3 CASSSVDGENEAFF TGTGCCAGCAGTTCCGTGGACGGGGAGAATGAAGCTTTCTTT
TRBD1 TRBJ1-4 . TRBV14 CASSQRQGMNTEKLFF TGTGCCAGCAGCCAACGACAGGGTATGAACACTGAAAAACTGTTTTTT
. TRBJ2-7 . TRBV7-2 CASSLEVSPSYEQYF TGTGCCAGCAGCTTAGAGGTCAGCCCGTCCTACGAGCAGTACTTC
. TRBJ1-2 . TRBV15 CATSRVIGVLGYTF TGTGCCACCAGCAGAGTCATAGGGGTGCTTGGCTACACCTTC
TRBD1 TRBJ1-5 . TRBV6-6 CATSTEGDRRRPQHF TGTGCCACCAGTACAGAAGGGGACAGGCGAAGACCCCAGCATTTT
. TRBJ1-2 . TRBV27 CASSPGWGYTF TGTGCCAGCAGTCCAGGGTGGGGCTACACCTTC
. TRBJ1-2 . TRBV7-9 CASSPTGDDGYTF TGTGCCAGCAGCCCCACCGGTGATGATGGCTACACCTTC
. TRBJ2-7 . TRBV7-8 CASSLQPGQVNEQYF TGTGCCAGCAGCTTGCAACCGGGACAAGTAAACGAGCAGTACTTC
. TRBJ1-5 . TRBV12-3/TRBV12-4 CASSLNRAGNQPQHF TGTGCCAGCAGTTTAAACAGGGCAGGCAATCAGCCCCAGCATTTT
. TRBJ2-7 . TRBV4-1 CASSPRQGGAYEQYF TGCGCCAGCAGCCCCCGACAGGGAGGAGCCTACGAGCAGTACTTC
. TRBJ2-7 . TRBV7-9 CPSSPSAYEQYF TGTCCCAGCAGCCCTTCGGCCTACGAGCAGTACTTC
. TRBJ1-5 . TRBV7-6 CANSLAGSNQPQHF TGTGCCAACAGCTTAGCGGGTAGCAATCAGCCCCAGCATTTT
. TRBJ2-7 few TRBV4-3 CASSQGSEGNYEQYF TGCGCCAGCAGCCAAGGTTCAGAGGGGAACTACGAGCAGTACTTC
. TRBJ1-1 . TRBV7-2 CASSLRRAGYRDTEAFF TGTGCCAGCAGCTTACGTCGGGCAGGGTATAGGGACACTGAAGCTTTCTTT
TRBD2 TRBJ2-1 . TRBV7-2 CASSVPLAGPSIYNEQFF TGTGCCAGCAGCGTACCACTAGCGGGGCCCTCGATCTACAATGAGCAGTTCTTC
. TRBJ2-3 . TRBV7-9 CASSGLGPTNTQYF TGTGCCAGCAGCGGCCTCGGTCCAACAAATACGCAGTATTTT
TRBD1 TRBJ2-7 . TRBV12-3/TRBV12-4 CASSLGTAREQYF TGTGCCAGCAGTCTCGGGACAGCCCGCGAGCAGTACTTC
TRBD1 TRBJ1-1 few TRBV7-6 CASSPYTQGSEAFF TGTGCCAGCAGCCCTTATACACAGGGGAGTGAAGCTTTCTTT
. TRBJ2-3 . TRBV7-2 CASSADRTQYF TGTGCCAGCAGCGCGGACAGAACGCAGTATTTT